The 9 T cell receptor beta chains below come from one sample, sequenced in a study of blood T cell repertoires in COVID-19. Profiled with immunoSEQ multiplex PCR; TCRdb holds only in-frame clones, not every one. The table has 250,000 to 350,000 clones, approximately 84% seen once; the top ten hold more than 1.4%. Sequenced: peripheral blood. The receptors stem from a human donor with COVID-19, enrolled during active disease. The donor label of this sample is uncertain.

The gene calls are TRBV3-1 (or the pseudogene TRBV3-2) and TRBJ2-2; a weak D match, TRBD2 (6 bases). The length of the CDR3 is 17 residues. The germline gives CDR1 LGHDT, CDR2 YNNKEL (reference sequence). V was pared by 9 bases and J by 0 bases, with 20 bases between. In DNA, the CDR3 is TGTGCCAGTAACCATAACGGGGGTTTGGCGAACACCGGGGAGCTGTTTTTT. Amino acids: CASNHNGGLANTGELFF.

The gene calls are TRBV5-6 and TRBJ1-1; no clear D gene. V lost 0 bases to trimming and J lost 8 bases, with 5 bases between them. The CDR3 runs 11 residues. Germline V gene data show CDR1 as SGHDT and CDR2 as YYEEEE. The CDR3 is CASSLDWEAFF. CDR3 coding DNA: TGTGCCAGCAGCTTGGACTGGGAAGCTTTCTTT.

The chain is built from TRBV7-2 and TRBJ1-4; a weak D match, TRBD1 (5 bases). Trimming left V 0 bases short and J 4 bases short, with 9 bases between. The CDR3 covers 15 residues. Per germline, CDR1 SGHTA and CDR2 FQGNSA. The CDR3 here is CASSLARAHNEKLFF. CDR3 DNA sequence: TGTGCCAGCAGCTTAGCCAGGGCGCATAATGAAAAACTGTTTTTT.

The chain combines TRBV5-1 with TRBJ1-1; the match to TRBD1 covers 8 bases. The V gene's germline CDR1 is SGHRS and CDR2 YFSETQ. The length of the CDR3 is 14 residues. V shed 0 bases, J shed 11 bases, and the junction held 9 bases outside the gene matches. DNA for the CDR3: TGCGCCAGCAGCTTGGGACAGGGGCCACCTCAGGCTTTCTTT. Translating gives CASSLGQGPPQAFF.

V and J are TRBV11-2 and TRBJ2-7, with 7 bases matching TRBD1. Germline-derived CDR1 and CDR2 are SGHAT and FQNNGV. V lost 3 bases to trimming and J lost 3 bases; unmatched junction nucleotides: 17. This CDR3 has 18 residues. The CDR3 region is CASSFSRFLVTGYYEQYF. The CDR3 DNA reads TGTGCCAGCAGCTTCTCGAGGTTTTTGGTGACAGGGTACTACGAGCAGTACTTC.

The chain joins TRBV24-1 to TRBJ2-7, with 9 bases matching TRBD2. This CDR3 region has 21 residues. Germline loops: CDR1 KGHDR, CDR2 SFDVKD. Trimming cost V 5 bases and J 0 bases; bases outside gene matches: 22. The CDR3 bases are TGTGCCACCAGTGTAGGGGAGGGGGAGTGGGTACTAGCGGGCCCCTCCTACGAGCAGTACTTC. Translation: CATSVGEGEWVLAGPSYEQYF.

The chain carries TRBV5-4 and TRBJ1-1; 10 bases are a match to TRBD1. The CDR3 loop spans 15 amino acids. V was pared by 4 bases and J by 3 bases, with 6 bases of the junction left unmatched. CDR1 is SGHNT, CDR2 YYREEE, per germline (reference sequence). CDR3 sequence reads: CASSTGQGFDTEAFF. In DNA, the CDR3 is TGTGCCAGCAGCACGGGACAGGGGTTCGACACTGAAGCTTTCTTT.

The V call is TRBV4-2, the J call TRBJ1-5; D is perhaps TRBD1 (5 bases). The CDR3 has 16 residues. Germline V lookup: CDR1 LGHNA, CDR2 YNFKEQ. The V gene lost 0 bases and the J gene lost 3 bases, with 12 bases spanning the gap. The CDR3 DNA is TGTGCCAGCAGCCAAGATTGGCAGGGTAACAATCAGCCCCAGCATTTT. Translation gives CASSQDWQGNNQPQHF.

This clone was seen only once. The rearrangement links TRBV5-1 to TRBJ1-1; D perhaps matches TRBD1 (5 bases). Germline loops: CDR1 SGHRS, CDR2 YFSETQ. V was cut by 6 bases and J by 7 bases, with 10 bases left in between. The CDR3 covers 11 residues. The CDR3 loop is CASNAGIEAFF. DNA for the CDR3: TGCGCCAGCAATGCAGGGATTGAAGCTTTCTTT.